The sequence of this T cell receptor beta chain was determined in a study of blood T cell repertoires in COVID-19. In the original workflow: Amplification of reference gene primers provided the estimated nucleated cell counts. TCRdb's table, derived via immunoSEQ multiplex PCR, lists solely in-frame clones and lacks some. The V and J calls and the clone size are those of that table, but D and trimming were determined from the DNA. The sample carries 140,000 to 150,000 clones, 85% to 90% recorded once. This CDR3 region has 11 residues. CDR1 is SQVTM, CDR2 ANQGSEA, per germline. Trimming stripped 5 bases from V and 8 bases from J, with 12 bases between.

This TCR was recovered from a woman aged 45-65 years with active or convalescent COVID-19. Input material: peripheral blood. V gene TRBV29-1 combines with J gene TRBJ1-2; no definite D call. CDR3 sequence reads: CSVLSGNGYTF. The CDR3 DNA follows: TGCAGCGTTTTATCAGGAAACGGCTACACCTTC.